The T cell receptor beta chain described here comes from a study of blood T cell repertoires in COVID-19. The overall study: Acute and convalescent COVID-19 specimens originated in the United States, Italy and Spain. The cDNA or gDNA used as material had been derived from T cells, B-cell-depleted T cells, or PBMCs.

Profiling relied on immunoSEQ multiplex PCR, and the TCRdb table lists in-frame clones only, not all of them. The table records roughly 130,000 clones, 79% of them present only once. The CDR3 contains 15 residues. J lost 1 base, V lost 2 bases, and 5 bases had no gene match. The germline V gene encodes CDR1 SGHVS and CDR2 FQNEAQ. The chain employs TRBV7-8 and TRBJ2-7, with TRBD2 matching 7 bases. Sequencing used peripheral blood. The receptor was derived from a man aged 55 to 69 with acute or convalescent COVID-19. The DNA of the CDR3 is TGTGCCAGCAGCTTATGGGAGGGAGTTTCCTACGAGCAGTACTTC. Protein product: CASSLWEGVSYEQYF.